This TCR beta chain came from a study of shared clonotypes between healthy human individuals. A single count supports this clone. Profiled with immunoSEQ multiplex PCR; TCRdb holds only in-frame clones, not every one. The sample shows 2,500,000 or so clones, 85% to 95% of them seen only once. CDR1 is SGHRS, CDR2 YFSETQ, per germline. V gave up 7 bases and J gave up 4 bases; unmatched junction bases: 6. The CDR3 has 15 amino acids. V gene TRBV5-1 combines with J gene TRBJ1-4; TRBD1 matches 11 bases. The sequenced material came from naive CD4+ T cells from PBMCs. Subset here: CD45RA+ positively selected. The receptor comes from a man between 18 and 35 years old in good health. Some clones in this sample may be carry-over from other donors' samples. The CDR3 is CASRTGGVFNEKLFF. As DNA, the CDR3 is TGCGCCAGCCGGACAGGGGGCGTATTTAATGAAAAACTGTTTTTT.